This entry lists 6 T cell receptor beta chains sequenced from one sample in a study of blood T cell repertoires in COVID-19. Here immunoSEQ multiplex PCR was the method, and the copy in TCRdb shows in-frame clones only, minus some. The data show 140,000 or so clones, approximately 89% seen once. The material sequenced was peripheral blood. The receptors derive from a man between 60 and 70 years old with active or convalescent COVID-19.

The chain employs TRBV19 and TRBJ1-5; D gene unclear. V was shortened by 5 bases and J by 6 bases, with 14 bases between the two germline ends. Per germline, CDR1 LNHDA and CDR2 SQIVND (reference sequence). This CDR3 is 14 amino acids long. The CDR3 loop is CASSSGFSAQPQHF. The DNA of the CDR3 is TGTGCCAGTAGTTCGGGGTTCTCGGCTCAGCCCCAGCATTTT.

This clone was found once. This sequence joins TRBV4-1 and TRBJ1-5; 9 positions match TRBD1. The CDR3 is 15 amino acids. V lost 4 bases, J lost 1 base, and 2 bases stayed unmatched. Germline assignment: CDR1 MGHRA and CDR2 YSYEKL. The CDR3, as DNA: TGCGCCAGCAGCCTAGACAGGGGGAGCAATCAGCCCCAGCATTTT. Its translation is CASSLDRGSNQPQHF.

The chain joins TRBV25-1 to TRBJ1-4, with D unresolved. CDR1 is MGHDK and CDR2 is SYGVNS in the germline V gene. The CDR3 runs 14 residues. The V end lost 2 bases, the J end lost 1 base, and 5 bases lay between the germline ends. The CDR3 DNA reads TGTGCCAGCAGTGAACACAGAACTAATGAAAAACTGTTTTTT. As protein: CASSEHRTNEKLFF.

In its sample, this clone was seen a few times. V gene TRBV7-9 combines with J gene TRBJ1-4; no definite D call. Trimming left V 3 bases short and J 8 bases short, with 13 bases between. This CDR3 contains 14 residues. The germline gives CDR1 SEHNR, CDR2 FQNEAQ (reference sequence). The CDR3 coding sequence is TGTGCCAGCAGCTTCGATAGGGAGAGAGAAAAACTGTTTTTT. Protein sequence: CASSFDREREKLFF.

As DNA, the CDR3 is TGTGCCAGTACTCCCCTAGCGGGGATAGCCAAAAACATTCAGTACTTC. Translating gives CASTPLAGIAKNIQYF. This chain links TRBV19 with TRBJ2-4, with TRBD2 matching 9 bases. From germline, CDR1 is LNHDA and CDR2 SQIVND (reference sequence). V trimming: 7 bases; J trimming: 0 bases; junction bases outside the gene matches: 7. The length of the CDR3 is 16 residues.

This clone has a handful of counts. This sequence joins TRBV18 and TRBJ2-6; 7 bases are a match to TRBD2. Germline V gene sequence: CDR1 KGHSH, CDR2 LQKENI. V lost 3 bases to trimming and J lost 1 base; unmatched junction nucleotides: 12. The length of the CDR3 is 19 residues. CDR3 sequence reads: CASSPTGGGLGSGANVLTF. The CDR3 coding sequence is TGTGCCAGCTCACCCACCGGGGGAGGGCTTGGTTCTGGGGCCAACGTCCTGACTTTC.